Given below is one TCR beta chain in context. Its target is unknown. Reverse transcribing all isolated RNA meant expressed TCRB transcripts were sequenced. Generated by immunoSEQ multiplex PCR, the TCRdb table keeps only in-frame clones and is missing some. The sample holds tens of thousands of clones; roughly half are singletons and the top ten take 0.65% to 0.9%. The data stem from a study of beta chain features in type 1 diabetes. Study-wide results and caveats: Fewer junction insertions and more nucleotide deletions appeared in type 1 diabetes patients. Moderately but significantly shorter TCRB CDR3s were found in Type 1 diabetes patients in all four CD4+ subsets.

V was trimmed by 4 bases and J by 5 bases, leaving 17 bases between them. Germline CDR1 reads MGHRA; CDR2 reads YSYEKL. The CDR3 sequence is 15 residues long. Donors contributed one heparinised blood draw apiece, averaging about 110 mL. This receptor was taken from a man aged 25-45 years with type 1 diabetes. The chain uses TRBV4-1 and TRBJ1-1; D is unresolved. The sequenced sample consisted of central memory CD4+ T cells from blood. This CDR3 is CASSPREGAGTEAFF. CDR3 bases: TGCGCCAGCAGCCCAAGAGAGGGAGCTGGTACTGAAGCTTTCTTT.